This TCR beta chain was identified during a study of T cells in Graves' hyperthyroidism and ophthalmopathy. The sample holds many counts of this clonotype. Antigen unknown. This CDR3 comprises 16 residues. The V and J ends lost 4 bases and 4 bases, in that order; junction bases with no gene match: 11. Patients counted as stable if ophthalmopathy did not develop within 18 months. The PBMCs were sourced from fresh peripheral blood (less than 11 ml). Study-level points and caveats: The model foresaw ophthalmopathy a median roughly 6.6 months prior to onset. Ophthalmopathy could be told apart from stable hyperthyroidism with a 13 V-J model.

Researchers amplified the TCR beta CDR3 regions from RNA transcripts. When the TCR CDR3 underwent first-round RT-PCR, the HTBI primer set was used. TCRdb fed the multiplex PCR reads into MiXCR, producing one record per CDR3 protein. The table has some 460,000 distinct CDR3 sequences, about 15% seen once. Sequencing was performed on blood. The chain couples TRBV12-3 or TRBV12-4 to TRBJ2-7; TRBD1 matches 9 bases. This sequence originates from a woman aged 18-29 years with Graves' hyperthyroidism. CDR3 nucleotide sequence: TGTGCCAGCAGTTCCGGGACAGGGCTACGGAGTTACGAGCAGTACTTC. Its protein product is CASSSGTGLRSYEQYF.